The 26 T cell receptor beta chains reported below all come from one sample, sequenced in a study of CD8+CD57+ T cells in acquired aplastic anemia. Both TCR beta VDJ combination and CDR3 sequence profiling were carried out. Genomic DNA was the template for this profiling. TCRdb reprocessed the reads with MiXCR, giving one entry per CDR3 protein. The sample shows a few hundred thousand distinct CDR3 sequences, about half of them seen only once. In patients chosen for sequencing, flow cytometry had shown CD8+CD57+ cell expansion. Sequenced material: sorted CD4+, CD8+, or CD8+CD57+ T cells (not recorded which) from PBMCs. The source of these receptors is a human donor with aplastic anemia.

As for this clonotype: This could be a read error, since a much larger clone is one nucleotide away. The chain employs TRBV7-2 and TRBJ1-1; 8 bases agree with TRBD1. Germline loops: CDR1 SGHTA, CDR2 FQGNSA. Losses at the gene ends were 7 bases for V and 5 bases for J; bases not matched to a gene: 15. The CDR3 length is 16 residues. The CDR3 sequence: CASNLAEGRGRTEAFF. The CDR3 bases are TGTGCCAGCAACTTGGCCGAGGGCAGGGGGCGGACTGAAGCTTTCTTT.

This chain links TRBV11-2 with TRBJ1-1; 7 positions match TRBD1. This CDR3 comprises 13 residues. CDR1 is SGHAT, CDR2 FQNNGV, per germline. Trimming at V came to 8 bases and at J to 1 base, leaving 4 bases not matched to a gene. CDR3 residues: CASGRTGNTEAFF. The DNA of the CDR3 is TGTGCCAGCGGCAGGACAGGGAACACTGAAGCTTTCTTT.

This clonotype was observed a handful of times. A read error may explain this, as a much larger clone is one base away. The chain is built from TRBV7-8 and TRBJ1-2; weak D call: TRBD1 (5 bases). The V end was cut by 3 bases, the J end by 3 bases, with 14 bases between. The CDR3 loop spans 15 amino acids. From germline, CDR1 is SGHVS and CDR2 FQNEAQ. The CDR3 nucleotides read TGTGCCAGCAGCTTTGGGGGACTGGCGGACTATGGCTACACCTTC. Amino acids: CASSFGGLADYGYTF.

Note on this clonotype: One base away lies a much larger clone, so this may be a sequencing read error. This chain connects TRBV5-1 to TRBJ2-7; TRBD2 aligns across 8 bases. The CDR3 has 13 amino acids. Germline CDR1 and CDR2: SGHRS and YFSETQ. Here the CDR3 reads CVSSLAGLSEQYF. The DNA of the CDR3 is TGCGTCAGCAGCTTAGCGGGGCTAAGCGAGCAGTACTTC.

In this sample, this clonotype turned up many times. The CDR3 protein is CASSVVGTEYSNQPQHF. For the CDR3, the DNA is TGTGCCAGCAGCGTAGTGGGGACGGAATATAGCAATCAGCCCCAGCATTTT. V gene TRBV9 combines with J gene TRBJ1-5; possibly TRBD1 for D (5 bases). V lost 0 bases and J lost 0, with 13 bases in between. CDR1 and CDR2 from the germline V gene are SGDLS and YYNGEE. The CDR3 is made up of 17 amino acids.

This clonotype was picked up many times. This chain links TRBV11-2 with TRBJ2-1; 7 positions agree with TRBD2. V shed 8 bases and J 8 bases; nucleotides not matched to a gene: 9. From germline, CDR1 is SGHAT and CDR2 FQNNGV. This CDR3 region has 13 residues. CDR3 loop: CASRGATSDEQFF. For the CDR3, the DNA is TGTGCCAGCCGCGGGGCCACTAGCGATGAGCAGTTCTTC.

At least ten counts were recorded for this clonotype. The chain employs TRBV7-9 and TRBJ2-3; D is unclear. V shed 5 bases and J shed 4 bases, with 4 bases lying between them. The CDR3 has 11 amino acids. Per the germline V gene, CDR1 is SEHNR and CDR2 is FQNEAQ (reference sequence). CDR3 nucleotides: TGTGCCAGCAGCCTACCAGATACGCAGTATTTT. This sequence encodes CASSLPDTQYF.

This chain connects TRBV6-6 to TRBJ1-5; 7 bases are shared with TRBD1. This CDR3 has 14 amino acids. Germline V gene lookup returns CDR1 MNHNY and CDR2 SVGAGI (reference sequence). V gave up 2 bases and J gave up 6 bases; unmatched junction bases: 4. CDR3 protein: CASSYEGASQPQHF. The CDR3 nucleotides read TGTGCCAGCAGTTACGAGGGGGCCAGTCAGCCCCAGCATTTT.

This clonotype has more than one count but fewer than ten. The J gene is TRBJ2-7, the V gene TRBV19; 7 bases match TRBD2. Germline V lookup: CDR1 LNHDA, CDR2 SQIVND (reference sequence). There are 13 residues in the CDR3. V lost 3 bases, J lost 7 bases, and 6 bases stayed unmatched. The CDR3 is CASSILGGEEQYF. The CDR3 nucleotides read TGTGCCAGTAGTATTTTGGGGGGGGAAGAGCAGTACTTC.

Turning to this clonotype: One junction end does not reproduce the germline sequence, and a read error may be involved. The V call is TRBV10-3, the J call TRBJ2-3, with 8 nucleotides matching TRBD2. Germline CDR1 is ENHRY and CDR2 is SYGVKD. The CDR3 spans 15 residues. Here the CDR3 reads CASSRRGAPFGEQYF. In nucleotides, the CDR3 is TGTGCCAGCAGTCGGCGGGGGGCCCCCTTTGGAGAGCAGTATTTT.

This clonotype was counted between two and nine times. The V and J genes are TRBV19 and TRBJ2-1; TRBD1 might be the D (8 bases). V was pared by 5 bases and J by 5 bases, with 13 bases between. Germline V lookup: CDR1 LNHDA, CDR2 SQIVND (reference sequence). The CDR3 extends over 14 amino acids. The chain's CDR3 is CASSQQGGDNEQFF. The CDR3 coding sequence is TGTGCCAGTAGTCAACAGGGGGGGGACAATGAGCAGTTCTTC.

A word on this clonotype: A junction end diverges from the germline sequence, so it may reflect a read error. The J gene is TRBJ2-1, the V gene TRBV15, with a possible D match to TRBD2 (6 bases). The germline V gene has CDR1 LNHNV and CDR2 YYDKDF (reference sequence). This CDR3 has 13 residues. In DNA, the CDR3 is TGTGCCACCAGCAGAGATCTGAGTCGGGAGCGAGTCTTC. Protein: CATSRDLSRERVF.

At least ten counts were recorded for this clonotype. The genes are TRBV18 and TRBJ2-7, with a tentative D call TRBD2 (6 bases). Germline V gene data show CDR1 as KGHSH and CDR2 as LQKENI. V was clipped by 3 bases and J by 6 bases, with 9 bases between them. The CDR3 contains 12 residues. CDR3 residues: CASSPGGREQYF. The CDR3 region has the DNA TGTGCCAGCTCACCCGGGGGTCGCGAGCAGTACTTC. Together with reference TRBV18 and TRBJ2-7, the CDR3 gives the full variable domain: NAGVMQNPRHLVRRRGQEARLRCSPMKGHSHVYWYRQLPEEGLKFMVYLQKENIIDESGMPKERFSAEFPKEGPSILRIQQVVRGDSAAYFCASSPGGREQYFGPGTRLTVT.

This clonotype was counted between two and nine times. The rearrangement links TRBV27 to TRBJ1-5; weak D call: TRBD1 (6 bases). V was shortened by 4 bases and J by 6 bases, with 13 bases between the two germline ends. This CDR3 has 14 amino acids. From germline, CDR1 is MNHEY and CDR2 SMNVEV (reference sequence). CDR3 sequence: CASSSVQGFQPQHF. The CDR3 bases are TGTGCCAGCAGTTCCGTACAGGGTTTTCAGCCCCAGCATTTT.

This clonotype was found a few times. The CDR3 DNA is TGTGCCAGCTCACGGCAGGGGGAACTCTACGAGCAGTACTTC. Amino acids: CASSRQGELYEQYF. This chain links TRBV18 with TRBJ2-7, with 7 bases matching TRBD1. The CDR3 consists of 14 residues. The germline V gene encodes CDR1 KGHSH and CDR2 LQKENI. Trimming took 4 bases from V and 3 from J; bases not matched to a gene: 6. Filled out from reference TRBV18 and TRBJ2-7, the complete variable domain reads NAGVMQNPRHLVRRRGQEARLRCSPMKGHSHVYWYRQLPEEGLKFMVYLQKENIIDESGMPKERFSAEFPKEGPSILRIQQVVRGDSAAYFCASSRQGELYEQYFGPGTRLTVT.

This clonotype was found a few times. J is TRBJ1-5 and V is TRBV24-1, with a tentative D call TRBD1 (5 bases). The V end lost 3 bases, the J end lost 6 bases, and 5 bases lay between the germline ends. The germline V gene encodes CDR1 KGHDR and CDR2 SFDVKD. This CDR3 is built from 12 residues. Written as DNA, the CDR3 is TGTGCCACCAGTGATGGGGGTCAGCCCCAGCATTTT. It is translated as CATSDGGQPQHF.

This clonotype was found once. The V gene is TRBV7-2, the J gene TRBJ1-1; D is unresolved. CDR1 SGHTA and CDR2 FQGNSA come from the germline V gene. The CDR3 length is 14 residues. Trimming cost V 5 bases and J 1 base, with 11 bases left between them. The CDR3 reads CASSLGEANTEAFF. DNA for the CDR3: TGTGCCAGCAGCCTCGGGGAAGCGAACACTGAAGCTTTCTTT.

CDR3 amino acids: CASSELSGYVETQYF. The CDR3 nucleotides are TGCGCCAGCAGCGAGCTATCGGGCTATGTGGAGACCCAGTACTTC. The genes are TRBV5-1 and TRBJ2-5; D gene ambiguous. This CDR3 is built from 15 residues. With 4 bases removed from V and 5 bases from J, the gap between germline ends came to 18 bases. Germline V gene sequence: CDR1 SGHRS, CDR2 YFSETQ.

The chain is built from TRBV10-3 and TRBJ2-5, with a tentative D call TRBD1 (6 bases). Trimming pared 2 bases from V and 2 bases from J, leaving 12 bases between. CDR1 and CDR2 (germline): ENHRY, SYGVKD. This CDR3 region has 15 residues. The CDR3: CAISEVADRQETQYF. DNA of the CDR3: TGTGCCATCAGTGAGGTTGCGGACAGACAAGAGACCCAGTACTTC.

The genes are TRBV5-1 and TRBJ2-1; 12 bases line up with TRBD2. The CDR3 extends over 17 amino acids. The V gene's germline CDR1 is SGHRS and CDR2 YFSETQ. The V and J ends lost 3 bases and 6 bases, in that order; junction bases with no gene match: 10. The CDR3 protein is CASSSGIGTSGRNEQFF. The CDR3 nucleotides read TGCGCCAGCAGCTCAGGGATCGGGACTAGCGGGCGCAATGAGCAGTTCTTC. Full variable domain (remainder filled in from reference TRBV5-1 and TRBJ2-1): KAGVTQTPRYLIKTRGQQVTLSCSPISGHRSVSWYQQTPGQGLQFLFEYFSETQRNKGNFPGRFSGRQFSNSRSEMNVSTLELGDSALYLCASSSGIGTSGRNEQFFGPGTRLTVL.

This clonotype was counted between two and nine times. The CDR3 sequence is CASSSNNSPLHF. CDR3 in DNA: TGTGCCAGCAGCTCAAACAATTCACCCCTCCACTTT. J is TRBJ1-6 and V is TRBV7-9; D is unresolved. The CDR3 spans 12 residues. Germline CDR1 and CDR2: SEHNR and FQNEAQ (reference sequence). V was cut by 4 bases and J by 7 bases, with 5 bases left in between.

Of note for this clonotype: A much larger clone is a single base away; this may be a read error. The CDR3 DNA follows: TGTGCCAGGGACAGGGGTATTCCCATCTCTGGGGCCAACGTCCTGACTTTC. Residues: CARDRGIPISGANVLTF. The J gene is TRBJ2-6, the V gene TRBV4-2; TRBD1 matches at 9 bases. The CDR3 sequence is 17 residues long. Trimming removed 9 bases from V and 0 bases from J; junction bases left unmatched: 9. Germline V lookup: CDR1 LGHNA, CDR2 YNFKEQ.

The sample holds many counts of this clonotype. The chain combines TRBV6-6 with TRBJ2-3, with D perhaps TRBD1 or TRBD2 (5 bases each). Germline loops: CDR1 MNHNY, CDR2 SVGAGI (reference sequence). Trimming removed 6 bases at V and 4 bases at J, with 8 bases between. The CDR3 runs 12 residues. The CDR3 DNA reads TGTGCCAGCAGGGGGGACCCAGATACGCAGTATTTT. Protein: CASRGDPDTQYF.

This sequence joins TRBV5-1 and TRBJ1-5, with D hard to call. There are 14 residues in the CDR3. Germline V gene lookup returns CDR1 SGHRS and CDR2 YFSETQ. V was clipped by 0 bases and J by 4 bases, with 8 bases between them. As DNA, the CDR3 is TGCGCCAGCAGCTTGGACACGGATAATCAGCCCCAGCATTTT. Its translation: CASSLDTDNQPQHF.

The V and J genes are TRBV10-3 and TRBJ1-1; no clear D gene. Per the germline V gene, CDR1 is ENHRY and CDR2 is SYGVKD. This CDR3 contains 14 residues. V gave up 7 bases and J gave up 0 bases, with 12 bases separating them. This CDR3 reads CAIKGLDLNTEAFF. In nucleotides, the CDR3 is TGTGCCATCAAAGGGCTAGACTTGAACACTGAAGCTTTCTTT.

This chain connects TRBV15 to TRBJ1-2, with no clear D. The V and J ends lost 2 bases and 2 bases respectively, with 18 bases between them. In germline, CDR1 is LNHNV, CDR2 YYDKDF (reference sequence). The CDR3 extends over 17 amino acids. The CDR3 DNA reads TGTGCCACCAGCAGAACCTCGTCTGTAGGGCTGAACTATGGCTACACCTTC. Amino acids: CATSRTSSVGLNYGYTF.